This passage covers 2 T cell receptor beta chains from one sample sequenced in a study of T cell responses to AZD1222 COVID-19 vaccine. Clones were read by immunoSEQ multiplex PCR, and TCRdb kept only the in-frame ones, dropping some. Of over 130,000 clones in the sample, roughly 90% were seen once. The sample in question was peripheral blood, obtained 28 days after the second AZD1222 dose. The receptors shown here come from an adult who received the AZD1222 COVID-19 vaccine.

Only one count was recorded for this clone. The chain carries TRBV10-3 and TRBJ2-2, with D possibly being TRBD2 (5 bases). The ends were cut back, 5 bases at V and 5 bases at J, with 9 bases in the middle. The CDR3 has 13 residues. Germline V gene data show CDR1 as ENHRY and CDR2 as SYGVKD. The CDR3 region has the DNA TGTGCCATCAGTCTCCCGGGAACCGGGGAGCTGTTTTTT. Amino acid sequence: CAISLPGTGELFF.

The chain couples TRBV29-1 to TRBJ1-3; D perhaps matches TRBD1 (6 bases). Per germline, CDR1 SQVTM and CDR2 ANQGSEA. The length of the CDR3 is 13 residues. V was pared by 3 bases and J by 3 bases, with 9 bases between. This CDR3 is CSVDRDNGNTIYF. CDR3 DNA: TGCAGCGTTGATCGGGACAATGGAAACACCATATATTTT.